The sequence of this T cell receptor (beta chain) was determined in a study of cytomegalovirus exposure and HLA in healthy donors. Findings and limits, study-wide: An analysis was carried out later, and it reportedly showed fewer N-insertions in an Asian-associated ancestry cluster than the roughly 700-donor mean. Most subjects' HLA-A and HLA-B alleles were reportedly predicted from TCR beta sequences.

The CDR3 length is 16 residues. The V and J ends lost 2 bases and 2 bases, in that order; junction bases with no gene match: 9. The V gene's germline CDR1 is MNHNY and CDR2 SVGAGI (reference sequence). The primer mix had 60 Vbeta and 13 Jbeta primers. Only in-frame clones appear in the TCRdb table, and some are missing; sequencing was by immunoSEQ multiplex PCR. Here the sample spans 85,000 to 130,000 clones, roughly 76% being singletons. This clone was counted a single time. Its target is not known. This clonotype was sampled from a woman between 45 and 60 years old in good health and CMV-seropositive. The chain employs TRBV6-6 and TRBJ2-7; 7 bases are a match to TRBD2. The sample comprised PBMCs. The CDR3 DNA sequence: TGTGCCAGCAGTTACGACGGGCAGCGGGGAGCCTACGAGCAGTACTTC. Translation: CASSYDGQRGAYEQYF.